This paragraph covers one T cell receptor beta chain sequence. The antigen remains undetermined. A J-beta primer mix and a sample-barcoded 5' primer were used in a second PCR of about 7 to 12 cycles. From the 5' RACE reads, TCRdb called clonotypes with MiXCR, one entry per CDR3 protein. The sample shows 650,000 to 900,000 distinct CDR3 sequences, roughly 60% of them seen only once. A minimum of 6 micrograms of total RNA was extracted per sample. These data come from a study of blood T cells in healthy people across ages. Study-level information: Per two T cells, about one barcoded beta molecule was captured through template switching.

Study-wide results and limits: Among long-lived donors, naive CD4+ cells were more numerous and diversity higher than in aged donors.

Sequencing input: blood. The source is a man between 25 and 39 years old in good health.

The CDR3 DNA sequence: TGTGCCAGCAGCGTAGACGGGGGGGCGGGCAATGAGCAGTTCTTC. Residues: CASSVDGGAGNEQFF. The rearrangement links TRBV9 to TRBJ2-1; 8 bases line up with TRBD2. The CDR3 length is 15 residues. The J segment lost 6 bases and the V segment lost 0 bases, leaving 5 bases of the junction unmatched. Germline-derived CDR1 and CDR2 are SGDLS and YYNGEE.